The 22 T cell receptor beta chains listed next were all sequenced from one sample in a study of neoadjuvant anti-PD-1 for oral cavity cancer. The data were produced by immunoSEQ multiplex PCR, yet TCRdb's version contains in-frame clones alone and is incomplete. The sample records about 14,000 clones, 75% to 85% being singletons. Described time point: after neoadjuvant nivolumab, at surgical resection. The sample consisted of PBMCs, taken after nivolumab (anti-PD-1) treatment. The receptors shown here come from a person between 35 and 79 years old with oral cavity squamous cell carcinoma.

This clone was counted only a few times. The rearrangement uses TRBV7-9 and TRBJ1-5; a possible D gene is TRBD1 (6 bases). Per germline, CDR1 SEHNR and CDR2 FQNEAQ (reference sequence). The CDR3 consists of 13 residues. Trimming stripped 8 bases from V and 4 bases from J, with 12 bases between. The CDR3 sequence: CASGTGFNQPQHF. The DNA for the CDR3 is TGTGCCAGCGGCACAGGGTTTAATCAGCCCCAGCATTTT.

This clone occurred a few times. The rearrangement links TRBV30 to TRBJ1-5, with D maybe TRBD1 (5 bases). The CDR3 extends over 13 amino acids. Germline V gives CDR1 GTSNPN, CDR2 SVGIG (reference sequence). The V and J ends lost 1 base and 7 bases respectively, with 11 bases between them. The CDR3 protein is CAWSGAWGQPQHF. For the CDR3, the DNA is TGTGCCTGGAGTGGAGCCTGGGGGCAGCCCCAGCATTTT.

The rearrangement uses TRBV15 and TRBJ2-5; unclear D gene. Trimming took 5 bases from V and 0 from J, leaving 10 bases between them. The CDR3 sequence is 14 residues long. CDR1 is LNHNV and CDR2 is YYDKDF in the germline V gene (reference sequence). This CDR3 is CATSPRPYQETQYF. CDR3 sequence (DNA): TGTGCCACCAGCCCCAGGCCGTACCAAGAGACCCAGTACTTC.

J is TRBJ1-2 and V is TRBV6-4, with D uncertain. V shed 2 bases and J shed 4 bases, with 5 bases lying between them. Germline V gives CDR1 MRHNA, CDR2 SNTAGT. The CDR3 sequence is 12 residues long. The DNA for the CDR3 is TGTGCCAGCAGTGACAGCTTCTATGGCTACACCTTC. This translates into CASSDSFYGYTF.

The chain carries TRBV6-1 and TRBJ2-7; no firm D call. Germline loops: CDR1 MNHNS, CDR2 SASEGT. This CDR3 is built from 15 residues. V was clipped by 5 bases and J by 3 bases, with 17 bases between them. As DNA, the CDR3 is TGTGCCAGCAGTTCCTATGTCCACCCCAACTACGAGCAGTACTTC. It codes for CASSSYVHPNYEQYF.

The chain links TRBV29-1 to TRBJ2-3, with D maybe TRBD1 (8 bases). This CDR3 contains 15 residues. The V gene lost 3 bases and the J gene lost 3 bases, with 16 bases spanning the gap. Germline CDR1 is SQVTM and CDR2 is ANQGSEA. CDR3 sequence (DNA): TGCAGCGTTGAGTCCCACAGGGGGGGTACAGATACGCAGTATTTT. Residues: CSVESHRGGTDTQYF.

CDR3 coding DNA: TGTGCCAGCAGCGCTGACACCACTACCTCCTACAATGAGCAGTTCTTC. Protein product: CASSADTTTSYNEQFF. This chain links TRBV27 with TRBJ2-1; the D is unclear. Trimming cost V 6 bases and J 0 bases, with 15 bases left between them. The CDR3 contains 16 residues. Germline V lookup: CDR1 MNHEY, CDR2 SMNVEV (reference sequence).

The chain has TRBV6-5 and TRBJ2-3; TRBD2 aligns across 7 bases. With 8 bases clipped from V and 3 bases from J, the junction kept 5 bases outside the gene matches. Per germline, CDR1 MNHEY and CDR2 SVGAGI. The length of the CDR3 is 13 residues. The CDR3, as DNA: TGTGCCAGCCGTAGCGGGTGGACAGATACGCAGTATTTT. Residues: CASRSGWTDTQYF.

The J gene is TRBJ2-3, the V gene TRBV27; D possibly uses TRBD1 or TRBD2 (6 bases each). Deletions cut 2 bases from V and 14 bases from J, with 17 bases between. CDR1 is MNHEY, CDR2 SMNVEV, per germline (reference sequence). The CDR3 contains 13 residues. The DNA of the CDR3 is TGTGCCAGCAGTTTACGGGGGCAGGGGATGTTGTATTTT. Its translation is CASSLRGQGMLYF.

The rearrangement uses TRBV11-1 and TRBJ2-7; 9 bases line up with TRBD2. The junction had 1 base not matched to a gene; V was cut back by 6 bases and J by 1 base. Germline V gives CDR1 SGHAT, CDR2 FQDESV (reference sequence). CDR3 length: 13 amino acids. The CDR3 DNA sequence: TGTGCCAGCAGTCTAGCGGGATCCTACGAGCAGTACTTC. The encoded protein is CASSLAGSYEQYF.

The chain couples TRBV6-5 to TRBJ2-2; 10 nucleotides align to TRBD2. V gave up 0 bases and J gave up 7 bases; unmatched junction bases: 2. This CDR3 comprises 15 residues. CDR1 MNHEY and CDR2 SVGAGI come from the germline V gene. The CDR3 DNA sequence: TGTGCCAGCAGTTACTCGGTAGCGGGAGGCGGGGAGCTGTTTTTT. Residues: CASSYSVAGGGELFF.

The chain has TRBV14 and TRBJ1-6, with D hard to call. The CDR3 is 14 amino acids. With 0 bases removed from V and 0 bases from J, the gap between germline ends came to 0 bases. Germline V gives CDR1 SGHDN, CDR2 FVKESK. CDR3 nucleotide sequence: TGTGCCAGCAGCCAAGACTCCTATAATTCACCCCTCCACTTT. Residues: CASSQDSYNSPLHF.

The chain carries TRBV10-2 and TRBJ2-2; 16 bases agree with TRBD2. The CDR3 consists of 15 residues. Germline V gives CDR1 WSHSY, CDR2 SAAADI. V shed 10 bases and J 10 bases; nucleotides not matched to a gene: 9. The CDR3: CATVTGTSGRVELFF. DNA for the CDR3: TGCGCCACCGTTACCGGGACTAGCGGGAGGGTGGAGCTGTTTTTT.

J is TRBJ1-1 and V is TRBV7-2; the D is unclear. V lost 2 bases to trimming and J lost 0 bases, with 13 bases between them. Germline loops: CDR1 SGHTA, CDR2 FQGNSA. CDR3 size: 16 residues. This CDR3 is CASSLWQSLLNTEAFF. For the CDR3, the DNA is TGTGCCAGCAGCTTATGGCAGTCCCTGCTGAACACTGAAGCTTTCTTT.

The rearrangement joins TRBV6-6 to TRBJ2-5, with 10 bases identical to TRBD1. CDR1 and CDR2 (germline): MNHNY, SVGAGI (reference sequence). V lost 4 bases, J lost 4 bases, and 9 bases stayed unmatched. CDR3 length: 16 residues. The CDR3 region is CASSSRRDRGRETQYF. The CDR3 nucleotides read TGTGCCAGCAGTTCCCGCCGGGACAGGGGAAGAGAGACCCAGTACTTC.

This chain connects TRBV27 to TRBJ2-3; 11 nucleotides align to TRBD1. Germline loops: CDR1 MNHEY, CDR2 SMNVEV (reference sequence). J lost 4 bases, V lost 3 bases, and 9 bases had no gene match. There are 17 residues in the CDR3. As DNA, the CDR3 is TGTGCCAGCAGTTTTATAAGGACAGGGGGCGCATCAGATACGCAGTATTTT. Amino acids: CASSFIRTGGASDTQYF.

This rearrangement joins TRBV5-5 to TRBJ1-1; perhaps TRBD1 as D (6 bases). This CDR3 region has 13 residues. Deletions cut 3 bases from V and 8 bases from J, with 14 bases between. In germline, CDR1 is SGHKS, CDR2 YYEKEE (reference sequence). The CDR3 is CASSSHAGTEAFF. Written as DNA, the CDR3 is TGTGCCAGCAGCTCACATGCCGGGACAGAAGCTTTCTTT.

CDR3: CASSLLTSGLGSYNEQFF. The CDR3 DNA is TGCGCCAGCAGCTTACTGACTAGCGGGTTGGGGTCCTACAATGAGCAGTTCTTC. The chain recombines TRBV5-1 with TRBJ2-1, with TRBD2 matching 10 bases. The CDR3 extends over 18 amino acids. Germline loops: CDR1 SGHRS, CDR2 YFSETQ. The V segment lost 2 bases and the J segment 1 base; nucleotides outside the gene matches: 9.

The CDR3 region is CASSQSIGQGGAGVFYEQFF. In nucleotides, the CDR3 is TGTGCCAGCAGCCAATCTATAGGACAGGGCGGCGCGGGAGTCTTTTATGAGCAGTTCTTC. The V and J genes are TRBV14 and TRBJ2-1, with D perhaps TRBD1 (8 bases). V lost 2 bases to trimming and J lost 8 bases, with 31 bases between them. This CDR3 has 20 amino acids. Germline V gives CDR1 SGHDN, CDR2 FVKESK.

V is TRBV9 and J is TRBJ2-1; 11 bases fit TRBD1. CDR3 size: 16 residues. V shed 0 bases, J shed 7 bases, and the junction held 6 bases outside the gene matches. In germline, CDR1 is SGDLS, CDR2 YYNGEE. The CDR3 here is CASSVGVRDRGNEQFF. For the CDR3, the DNA is TGTGCCAGCAGCGTAGGAGTCCGGGACAGGGGGAATGAGCAGTTCTTC.

The chain has TRBV7-8 and TRBJ2-7; tentative D call: TRBD2 (6 bases). Germline CDR1 and CDR2: SGHVS and FQNEAQ. V shed 5 bases and J shed 2 bases, with 13 bases lying between them. CDR3 length: 14 residues. The DNA for the CDR3 is TGTGCCAGCAGCCCTCGGGACTTAACCTACGAGCAGTACTTC. It translates to CASSPRDLTYEQYF.

V gene TRBV2 combines with J gene TRBJ1-1, with D hard to call. The CDR3 spans 12 residues. CDR1 is SNHLY, CDR2 FYNNEI, per germline. V was trimmed by 8 bases and J by 1 base, leaving 8 bases between them. CDR3 bases: TGTGCCAGCGAGGGAGCGAACACTGAAGCTTTCTTT. Protein: CASEGANTEAFF.